The 15 T cell receptor beta chains given below trace back to one sample, sequenced in a study of beta chain features in type 1 diabetes. All of the isolated RNA was reverse transcribed, so expressed TCRB transcripts were sequenced. The method was immunoSEQ multiplex PCR; TCRdb's version includes in-frame clones alone and lacks a portion of them. The table records around 400,000 clones, approximately 15% of them present only once. Sequenced: naive CD4+ T cells from blood. The receptors were sampled from a woman aged 18-29 years in good health.

This chain links TRBV30 with TRBJ1-2, with 9 bases fitting TRBD1. The V gene's germline CDR1 is GTSNPN and CDR2 SVGIG (reference sequence). Trimming took 2 bases from V and 5 from J; bases not matched to a gene: 3. The CDR3 is 13 residues long. The DNA for the CDR3 is TGTGCCTGGAGTTGGACAGGGGCTTATGGCTACACCTTC. Translating it yields CAWSWTGAYGYTF.

CDR3 residues: CASSHLTGRSAFF. CDR3 coding DNA: TGCGCCAGCAGCCACCTAACTGGGCGAAGCGCTTTCTTT. The chain joins TRBV4-3 to TRBJ1-1; D not certain. In germline, CDR1 is LGHNA, CDR2 YSLEER. V gave up 3 bases and J gave up 11 bases, with 16 bases separating them. This CDR3 has 13 residues.

The chain has TRBV7-9 and TRBJ2-7; tentative D call: TRBD2 (6 bases). CDR3 length equals 17 residues. Trimming left V 3 bases short and J 2 bases short, with 20 bases between. Germline V gene lookup returns CDR1 SEHNR and CDR2 FQNEAQ (reference sequence). The CDR3 coding sequence is TGTGCCAGCAGCTTCAGGATGGGGGAGGAGTATCCCTACGAGCAGTACTTC. Protein product: CASSFRMGEEYPYEQYF. The variable domain in full, with the rest retrieved from reference TRBV7-9 and TRBJ2-7, is DTGVSQNPRHKITKRGQNVTFRCDPISEHNRLYWYRQTLGQGPEFLTYFQNEAQLEKSRLLSDRFSAERPKGSFSTLEIQRTEQGDSAMYLCASSFRMGEEYPYEQYFGPGTRLTVT.

The chain joins TRBV27 to TRBJ2-3; 7 nucleotides agree with TRBD1. CDR1 and CDR2 from the germline V gene are MNHEY and SMNVEV (reference sequence). J lost 4 bases, V lost 6 bases, and 13 bases had no gene match. The CDR3 contains 16 residues. The DNA for the CDR3 is TGTGCCAGCAGCCCCGTCCGGGAAGACAGGGCAGATACGCAGTATTTT. This translates into CASSPVREDRADTQYF.

This clone was recorded a few times. The chain links TRBV29-1 to TRBJ2-1, with TRBD2 matching over 14 bases. Germline assignment: CDR1 SQVTM and CDR2 ANQGSEA. The V gene end was trimmed by 4 bases and the J gene end by 1 base; junction bases not matched to a gene: 6. This CDR3 comprises 17 residues. The chain's CDR3 is CSVAGTSGRWSYNEQFF. CDR3 DNA sequence: TGCAGCGTTGCCGGGACTAGCGGGAGATGGTCCTACAATGAGCAGTTCTTC.

This clone was detected once. This rearrangement joins TRBV6-6 to TRBJ2-3, with 7 bases aligning to TRBD2. CDR1 and CDR2 from the germline V gene are MNHNY and SVGAGI (reference sequence). The CDR3 covers 14 residues. V shed 7 bases and J 2 bases; nucleotides not matched to a gene: 6. The CDR3 is CASNLADSTDTQYF. DNA of the CDR3: TGTGCCAGCAACCTAGCGGACTCCACAGATACGCAGTATTTT.

The chain combines TRBV18 with TRBJ2-2; D is unclear. V was trimmed by 6 bases and J by 5 bases, leaving 7 bases between them. CDR1 and CDR2 from the germline V gene are KGHSH and LQKENI. The CDR3 length is 12 residues. The CDR3, as DNA: TGTGCCAGCTCCAGATATACCGGGGAGCTGTTTTTT. Residues: CASSRYTGELFF.

The chain recombines TRBV28 with TRBJ2-3; TRBD2 agrees at 7 bases. This CDR3 is 14 amino acids long. Germline V lookup: CDR1 MDHEN, CDR2 SYDVKM. The V segment lost 5 bases and the J segment 0 bases; nucleotides outside the gene matches: 2. The CDR3 nucleotides read TGTGCCAGCAGTCCTAGCGGAAGCACAGATACGCAGTATTTT. Translated: CASSPSGSTDTQYF.

CDR3 residues: CAWSVGTASNYGYTF. CDR3 in DNA: TGTGCCTGGAGTGTAGGTACAGCATCTAACTATGGCTACACCTTC. This rearrangement joins TRBV30 to TRBJ1-2; D uncertain. This CDR3 contains 15 residues. V shed 0 bases and J shed 0 bases, with 11 bases lying between them. Germline CDR1 GTSNPN, CDR2 SVGIG (reference sequence).

V is TRBV7-2 and J is TRBJ2-3, with D possibly TRBD2 on 5 matching bases. Germline lookup yields CDR1 SGHTA and CDR2 FQGNSA. With 2 bases removed from V and 5 bases from J, the gap between germline ends came to 8 bases. This CDR3 has 13 residues. Here the CDR3 reads CASSLFEGDTQYF. CDR3 nucleotide sequence: TGTGCCAGCAGCTTATTCGAGGGAGATACGCAGTATTTT.

The table lists this clone with a few counts. The chain's CDR3 is CSVERGFSTDTQYF. CDR3 nucleotides: TGCAGCGTTGAACGCGGGTTTAGCACAGATACGCAGTATTTT. J is TRBJ2-3 and V is TRBV29-1; possible D gene TRBD2, 5 bases. The germline CDR1 and CDR2 sequences are SQVTM and ANQGSEA. CDR3 length: 14 amino acids. The V and J ends lost 2 bases and 0 bases respectively, with 9 bases between them.

This clone was seen more than once but under ten times. The chain combines TRBV4-2 with TRBJ2-2; TRBD2 agrees at 12 bases. The CDR3 is 21 residues long. CDR1 LGHNA and CDR2 YNFKEQ come from the germline V gene. Trimming at V came to 1 base and at J to 1 base, leaving 13 bases not matched to a gene. CDR3 nucleotide sequence: TGTGCCAGCAGCCAAGTGAGAGCTAGCGGGAGGGCCGAACAGAACACCGGGGAGCTGTTTTTT. Amino acid sequence: CASSQVRASGRAEQNTGELFF.

In this sample, this clone turned up a few times. In DNA, the CDR3 is TGTGCCAGCAGTCCCGACAGATCTTATAGCAATCAGCCCCAGCATTTT. Amino acids: CASSPDRSYSNQPQHF. The genes are TRBV27 and TRBJ1-5; D is possibly TRBD1 (5 bases). The CDR3 has 16 residues. The V end was cut by 5 bases, the J end by 0 bases, with 14 bases between. Germline CDR1 MNHEY, CDR2 SMNVEV (reference sequence).

This clone was detected a few times. In DNA form, the CDR3 reads TGTGCCAGCAGCCCCTCACCCCCCCGCGAATACTCCTACGAGCAGTACTTC. Encoded protein: CASSPSPPREYSYEQYF. This sequence joins TRBV7-6 and TRBJ2-7; D remains ambiguous. The CDR3 extends over 17 amino acids. The V gene's germline CDR1 is SGHVS and CDR2 FNYEAQ. V was cut by 5 bases and J by 0 bases, with 20 bases left in between.

This clone occurred a few times. CDR3 DNA sequence: TGTGCCAGCTCCCCCGGTAGCGGCTACACCTTC. It codes for CASSPGSGYTF. The chain joins TRBV18 to TRBJ1-2, with D unresolved. Germline CDR1 reads KGHSH; CDR2 reads LQKENI. The CDR3 runs to 11 residues. V lost 6 bases and J 8 bases, leaving 10 bases between the germline ends.